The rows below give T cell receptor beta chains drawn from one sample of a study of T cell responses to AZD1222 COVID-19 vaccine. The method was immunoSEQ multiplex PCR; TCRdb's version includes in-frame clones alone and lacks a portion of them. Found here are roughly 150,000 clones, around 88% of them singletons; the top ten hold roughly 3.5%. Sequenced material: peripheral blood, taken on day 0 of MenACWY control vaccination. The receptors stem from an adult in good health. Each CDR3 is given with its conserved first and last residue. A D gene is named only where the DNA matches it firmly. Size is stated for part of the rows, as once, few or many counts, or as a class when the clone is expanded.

CASSPRTGGSGNTIYF	TGTGCCAGCAGTCCCCGGACAGGGGGCTCTGGAAACACCATATATTTT	TRBV28	NA	TRBJ1-3	TRBD1
CASSISGGGYEQYF	TGTGCCAGTAGTATATCAGGGGGCGGCTACGAGCAGTACTTC	TRBV19	NA	TRBJ2-7	TRBD1
CASSIVATMAEKLFF	TGTGCCAGTAGTATAGTAGCAACAATGGCTGAAAAACTGTTTTTT	TRBV19	NA	TRBJ1-4	NA
CASSYSDSISPLHF	TGTGCCAGCAGTTATTCGGACAGTATCTCACCCCTCCACTTT	TRBV6-2/TRBV6-3	NA	TRBJ1-6	NA
CASSPFGGITDTQYF	TGTGCCAGCAGCCCTTTTGGGGGGATCACAGATACGCAGTATTTT	TRBV7-3	once	TRBJ2-3	NA
CASSQGNRGGSPLHF	TGTGCCAGCAGCCAAGGGAACAGGGGAGGTTCACCCCTCCACTTT	TRBV4-2	NA	TRBJ1-6	TRBD1
CASSYLQGYEQYF	TGTGCCAGCAGTTACCTTCAGGGTTACGAGCAGTACTTC	TRBV6-2/TRBV6-3	NA	TRBJ2-7	NA
CASSVGRASYEQYF	TGTGCCAGCAGTGTCGGGAGGGCGTCCTACGAGCAGTACTTC	TRBV2	NA	TRBJ2-7	TRBD2
CASSPGQGSNTEAFF	TGCGCCAGCAGCCCCGGACAGGGGAGCAACACTGAAGCTTTCTTT	TRBV5-1	once	TRBJ1-1	TRBD1
CASSSSGSTDEQFF	TGTGCCAGCAGCTCTAGCGGGAGTACGGATGAGCAGTTCTTC	TRBV27	NA	TRBJ2-1	TRBD2
CASSRSTANYGYTF	TGCGCCAGCAGCCGATCGACAGCTAACTATGGCTACACCTTC	TRBV4-3	NA	TRBJ1-2	NA
CASSNVGEPQHF	TGTGCCAGCAGCAATGTGGGGGAGCCCCAGCATTTT	TRBV7-8	NA	TRBJ1-5	NA
CAWSRDSGGNEQFF	TGTGCCTGGAGTAGGGATTCAGGTGGAAATGAGCAGTTCTTC	TRBV30	NA	TRBJ2-1	NA
CASSLALGLYNEQFF	TGTGCCAGCAGCTTAGCGCTGGGGCTGTACAATGAGCAGTTCTTC	TRBV11-2	NA	TRBJ2-1	NA
CSADQRNEQYF	TGCAGTGCTGATCAGCGGAATGAGCAGTACTTC	TRBV20-1	NA	TRBJ2-7	NA
CASSKLGPTLGINQPQHF	TGTGCCAGCAGCAAATTGGGACCCACATTGGGTATCAATCAGCCCCAGCATTTT	TRBV21-1	NA	TRBJ1-5	NA
CASRPGTQGDTQYF	TGCGCCAGCAGACCCGGGACGCAGGGCGATACGCAGTATTTT	TRBV5-1	NA	TRBJ2-3	NA
CAISGVSSSYEQYF	TGTGCCATCAGTGGTGTCTCTAGCTCCTACGAGCAGTACTTC	TRBV10-3	NA	TRBJ2-7	NA
CASSSTGVTEAFF	TGTGCCAGCAGCTCGACAGGGGTGACTGAAGCTTTCTTT	TRBV6-4	NA	TRBJ1-1	TRBD1
CASSYRGGIGGGRYEQYF	TGTGCCAGCAGCTACCGTGGGGGAATCGGGGGCGGGAGGTACGAGCAGTACTTC	TRBV14	NA	TRBJ2-7	TRBD2
CASSGAGGMRQPQHF	TGTGCCAGCAGCGGCGCAGGGGGCATGAGGCAGCCCCAGCATTTT	TRBV7-2	NA	TRBJ1-5	TRBD1
CAWSGEPGNTIYF	TGTGCCTGGAGCGGAGAGCCTGGAAACACCATATATTTT	TRBV30	NA	TRBJ1-3	NA